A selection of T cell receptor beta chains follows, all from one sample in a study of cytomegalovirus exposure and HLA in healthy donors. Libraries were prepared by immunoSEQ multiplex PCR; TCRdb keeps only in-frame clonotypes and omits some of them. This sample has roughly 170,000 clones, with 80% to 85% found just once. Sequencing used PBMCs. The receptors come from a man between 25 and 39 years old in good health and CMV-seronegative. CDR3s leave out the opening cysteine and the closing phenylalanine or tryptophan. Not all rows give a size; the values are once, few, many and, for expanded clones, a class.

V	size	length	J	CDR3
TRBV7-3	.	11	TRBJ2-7	ASSFADSYEQY
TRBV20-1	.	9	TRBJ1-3	SEETGNTIY
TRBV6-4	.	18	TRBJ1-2	ASRGWSGSSWEDLHYGYT
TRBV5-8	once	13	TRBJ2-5	ASSASTSRQETQY
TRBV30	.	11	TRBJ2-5	AWSVRIERGQY
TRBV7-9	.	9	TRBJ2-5	SSSSRETQY
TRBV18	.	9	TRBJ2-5	ASSHKETQY
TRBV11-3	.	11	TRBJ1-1	ASSLDRRRRAF
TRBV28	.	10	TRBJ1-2	ASGTGLVGYT
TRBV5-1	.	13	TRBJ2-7	ASSLAGRATYEQY
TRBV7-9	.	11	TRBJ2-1	AKDRLSYNEQF
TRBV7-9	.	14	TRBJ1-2	ASSLDGGALNYGYT
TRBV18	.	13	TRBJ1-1	ASSPVRGQHTEAF
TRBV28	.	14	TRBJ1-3	ASSPGAEVSGNTIY
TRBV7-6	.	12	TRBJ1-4	ASSYGQGREKLF
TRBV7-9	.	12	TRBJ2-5	ASSSGTDSRTQY
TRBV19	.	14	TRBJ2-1	ASRGVREGTGDEQF
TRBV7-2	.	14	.	ASSTGAVGGGETQY
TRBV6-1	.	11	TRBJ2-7	ASRGQGYHEQY
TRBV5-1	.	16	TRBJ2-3	ASGLGVTSGGARDTQY
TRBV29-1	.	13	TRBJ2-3	SSRRQVLSTDTQY
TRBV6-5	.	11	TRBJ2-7	ASSLAVRGEQY
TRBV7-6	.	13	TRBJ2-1	ASSLGGRSYNEQF
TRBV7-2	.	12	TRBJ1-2	ASSLDPGGYGYT
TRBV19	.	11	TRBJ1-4	ASSTATNEKLF
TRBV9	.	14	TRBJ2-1	ASSALGASGTDEQF
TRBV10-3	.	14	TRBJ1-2	AISILTGGVVDGYT
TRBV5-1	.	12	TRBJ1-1	ASSLVAGDTEAF
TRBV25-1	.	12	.	ASRSRATPYEQY
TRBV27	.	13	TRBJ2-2	ASSYSWQGNGELF
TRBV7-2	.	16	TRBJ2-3	ASSLYGRGDRITDTQY
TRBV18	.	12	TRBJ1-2	ASSSDRADYGYT
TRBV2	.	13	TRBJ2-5	ASSTSPTRVETQY
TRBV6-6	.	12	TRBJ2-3	ASRDTRSTDTQY
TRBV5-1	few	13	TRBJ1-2	ASSPGTGFNYGYT
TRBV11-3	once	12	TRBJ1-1	ASSPRKGGTEAF
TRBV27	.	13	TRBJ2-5	ASSLSGLDQETQY
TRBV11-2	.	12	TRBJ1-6	ASSRTGSNSPLH
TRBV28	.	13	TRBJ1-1	ASTPLLDRGTEAF
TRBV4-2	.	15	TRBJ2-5	ASSLTRTGGTQETQY
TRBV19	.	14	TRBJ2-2	ASSIGLAGLTGELF
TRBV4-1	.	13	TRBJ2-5	ASSQPDRGQETQY
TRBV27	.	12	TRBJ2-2	ASSFTRSAGELF
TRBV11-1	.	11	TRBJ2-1	ASSLERVGEQF
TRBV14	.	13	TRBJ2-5	ASSQMARAMETQY
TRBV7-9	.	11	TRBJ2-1	ASSLGVANEQF
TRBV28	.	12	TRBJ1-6	ASSSRTGLLPLH
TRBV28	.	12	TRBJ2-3	ASSFGGGSDTQY
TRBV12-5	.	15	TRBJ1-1	ASGRGFPEGRSTEAF
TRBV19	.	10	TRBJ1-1	ASFARNTEAF
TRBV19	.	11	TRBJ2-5	ASKLAGAETQY